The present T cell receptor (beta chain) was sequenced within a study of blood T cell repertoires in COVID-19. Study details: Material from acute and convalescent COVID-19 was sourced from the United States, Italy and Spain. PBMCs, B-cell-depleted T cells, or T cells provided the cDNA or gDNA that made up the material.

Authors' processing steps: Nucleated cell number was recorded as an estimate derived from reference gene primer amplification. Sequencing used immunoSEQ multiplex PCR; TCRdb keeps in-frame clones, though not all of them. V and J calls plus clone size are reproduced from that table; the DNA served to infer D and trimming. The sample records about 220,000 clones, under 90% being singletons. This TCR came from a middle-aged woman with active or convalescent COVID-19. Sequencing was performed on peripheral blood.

CDR3 DNA: TGCAGCGTCACGACCGGGACACAGAACACTGAAGCTTTCTTT. Translation: CSVTTGTQNTEAFF. The rearrangement uses TRBV29-1 and TRBJ1-1, with D possibly being TRBD1 (6 bases). V was pared by 6 bases and J by 1 base, with 15 bases between. The CDR3 runs to 14 residues. The V gene's germline CDR1 is SQVTM and CDR2 ANQGSEA.